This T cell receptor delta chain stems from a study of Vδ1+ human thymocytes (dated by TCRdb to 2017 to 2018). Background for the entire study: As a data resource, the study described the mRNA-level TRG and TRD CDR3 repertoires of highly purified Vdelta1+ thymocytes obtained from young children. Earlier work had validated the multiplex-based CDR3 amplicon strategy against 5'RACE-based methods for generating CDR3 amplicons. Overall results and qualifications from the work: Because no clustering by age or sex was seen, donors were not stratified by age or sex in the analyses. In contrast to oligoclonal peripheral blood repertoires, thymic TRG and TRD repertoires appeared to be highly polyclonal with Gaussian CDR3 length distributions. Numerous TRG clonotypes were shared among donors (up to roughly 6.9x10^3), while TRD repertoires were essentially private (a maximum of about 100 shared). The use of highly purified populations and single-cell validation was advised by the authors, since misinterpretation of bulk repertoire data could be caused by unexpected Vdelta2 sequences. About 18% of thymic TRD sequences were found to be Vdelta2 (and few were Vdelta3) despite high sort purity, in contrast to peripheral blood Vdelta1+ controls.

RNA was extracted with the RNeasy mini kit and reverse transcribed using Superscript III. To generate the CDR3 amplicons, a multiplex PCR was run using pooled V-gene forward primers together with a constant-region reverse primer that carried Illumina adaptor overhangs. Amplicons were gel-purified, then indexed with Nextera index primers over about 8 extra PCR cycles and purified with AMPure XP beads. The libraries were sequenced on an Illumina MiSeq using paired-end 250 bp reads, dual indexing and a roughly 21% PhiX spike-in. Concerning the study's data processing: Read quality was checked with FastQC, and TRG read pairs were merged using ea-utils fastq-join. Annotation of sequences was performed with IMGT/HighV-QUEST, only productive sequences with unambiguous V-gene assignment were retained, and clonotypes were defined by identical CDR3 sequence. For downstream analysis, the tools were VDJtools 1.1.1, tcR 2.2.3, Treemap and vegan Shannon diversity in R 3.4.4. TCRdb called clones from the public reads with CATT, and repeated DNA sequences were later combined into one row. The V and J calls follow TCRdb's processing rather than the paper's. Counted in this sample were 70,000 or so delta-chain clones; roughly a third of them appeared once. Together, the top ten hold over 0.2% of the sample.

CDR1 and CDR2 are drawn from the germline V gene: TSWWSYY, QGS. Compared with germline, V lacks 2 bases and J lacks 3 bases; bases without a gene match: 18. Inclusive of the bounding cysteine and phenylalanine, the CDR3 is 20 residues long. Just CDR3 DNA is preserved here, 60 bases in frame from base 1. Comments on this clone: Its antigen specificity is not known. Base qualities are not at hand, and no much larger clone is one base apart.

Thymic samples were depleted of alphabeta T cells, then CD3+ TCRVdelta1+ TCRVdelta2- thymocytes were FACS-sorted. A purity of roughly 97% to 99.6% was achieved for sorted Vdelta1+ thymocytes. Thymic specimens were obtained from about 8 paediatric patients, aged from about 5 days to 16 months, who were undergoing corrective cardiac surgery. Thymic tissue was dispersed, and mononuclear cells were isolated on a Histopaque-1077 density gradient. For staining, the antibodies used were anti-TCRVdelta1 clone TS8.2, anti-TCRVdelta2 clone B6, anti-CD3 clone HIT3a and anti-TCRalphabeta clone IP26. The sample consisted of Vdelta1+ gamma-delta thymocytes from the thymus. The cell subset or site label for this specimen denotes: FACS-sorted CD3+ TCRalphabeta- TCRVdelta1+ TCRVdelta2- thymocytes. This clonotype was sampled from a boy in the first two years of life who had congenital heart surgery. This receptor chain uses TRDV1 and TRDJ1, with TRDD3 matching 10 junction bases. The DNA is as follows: TGTGCTCTTGGGGAAGGGGTATGTACTGGGGGATCCTCGGACGCCGATAAACTCATCTTT. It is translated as CALGEGVCTGGSSDADKLIF.